This passage covers 5 T cell receptor beta chains from one sample sequenced in a study of blood T cell repertoires in COVID-19. Profiling relied on immunoSEQ multiplex PCR, and the TCRdb table lists in-frame clones only, not all of them. The data show 100,000 or so clones, roughly nine tenths seen once. The sample taken for sequencing was peripheral blood. The receptors shown here come from a man aged 45-65 years with active COVID-19.

The CDR3 sequence: CASSYAGLAGSYEQYV. The CDR3 coding sequence is TGTGCCAGCAGTTATGCTGGACTAGCGGGTTCCTACGAGCAGTACGTC. The V and J genes are TRBV6-2 or TRBV6-3 and TRBJ2-7; TRBD2 matches 11 bases. The V and J ends lost 3 bases and 1 base, in that order; junction bases with no gene match: 5. CDR3 length: 16 residues. Germline loops: CDR1 MNHEY, CDR2 SVGEGT.

The chain combines TRBV19 with TRBJ2-1; 7 bases line up with TRBD1. V lost 3 bases, J lost 4 bases, and 9 bases stayed unmatched. Germline V lookup: CDR1 LNHDA, CDR2 SQIVND (reference sequence). The CDR3 runs 16 residues. The CDR3 sequence: CASSMNEGAQYNEQFF. CDR3 coding DNA: TGTGCCAGTAGTATGAATGAGGGGGCGCAATACAATGAGCAGTTCTTC. The variable domain in full, completed from reference TRBV19 and TRBJ2-1, reads DGGITQSPKYLFRKEGQNVTLSCEQNLNHDAMYWYRQDPGQGLRLIYYSQIVNDFQKGDIAEGYSVSREKKESFPLTVTSAQKNPTAFYLCASSMNEGAQYNEQFFGPGTRLTVL.

This chain joins TRBV6-2 or TRBV6-3 and TRBJ2-3; D perhaps matches TRBD1 (5 bases). The V gene lost 0 bases and the J gene lost 8 bases, with 9 bases spanning the gap. CDR1 and CDR2 from the germline V gene are MNHEY and SVGEGT. The CDR3 contains 13 residues. The DNA for the CDR3 is TGTGCCAGCAGTTACTCGACCAGGGTTACGCAGTATTTT. Its protein product is CASSYSTRVTQYF.

The chain uses TRBV6-5 and TRBJ1-5; D is perhaps TRBD1 (5 bases). This CDR3 region has 15 residues. Germline V gene data show CDR1 as MNHEY and CDR2 as SVGAGI. V lost 8 bases and J 1 base, leaving 15 bases between the germline ends. The CDR3 DNA sequence: TGTGCCAGCGCCTTGGGGGGTGAGAGCAATCAGCCCCAGCATTTT. Translated, it gives CASALGGESNQPQHF.

The chain joins TRBV6-6 to TRBJ1-3, with no clear D. This CDR3 has 15 residues. The ends were cut back, 6 bases at V and 0 bases at J, with 12 bases in the middle. From germline, CDR1 is MNHNY and CDR2 SVGAGI (reference sequence). Written as DNA, the CDR3 is TGTGCCAGCAGAAAAGAGCGATACTCTGGAAACACCATATATTTT. Its protein product is CASRKERYSGNTIYF.